This entry lists 5 T cell receptor beta chains sequenced from one sample in a study of OX40 agonist ivuxolimab in advanced cancers. Assay: immunoSEQ multiplex PCR; the TCRdb copy retains only in-frame clones and omits some. The data hold tens of thousands of clones, with around 80% observed a single time. This material consisted of CD4+ or CD8+ T cells sorted from blood, taken in a trial of the OX40 agonist ivuxolimab. Receptors were obtained from an adult with an advanced solid tumor such as melanoma, head and neck, liver or kidney cancer.

The gene calls are TRBV28 and TRBJ2-5, with 8 bases matching TRBD2. The CDR3 extends over 12 amino acids. CDR1 is MDHEN and CDR2 is SYDVKM in the germline V gene. V trimming: 8 bases; J trimming: 5 bases; junction bases outside the gene matches: 4. CDR3 coding DNA: TGTGCCAGCCAAGCGGGAGTTGAGACCCAGTACTTC. Translated, it gives CASQAGVETQYF.

The chain joins TRBV7-6 to TRBJ2-7; no reliable D call. The CDR3 has 15 amino acids. V lost 6 bases, J lost 4 bases, and 19 bases lay in between. CDR1 and CDR2 from the germline V gene are SGHVS and FNYEAQ. The chain's CDR3 is CASSPRATPKYEQYF. The CDR3 DNA follows: TGTGCCAGCAGTCCCAGAGCGACGCCCAAATACGAGCAGTACTTC.

This rearrangement joins TRBV19 to TRBJ1-1, with D perhaps TRBD1 (5 bases). Trimming pared 3 bases from V and 0 bases from J, leaving 14 bases between. The CDR3 is 16 residues long. CDR1 is LNHDA, CDR2 SQIVND, per germline (reference sequence). CDR3 nucleotides: TGTGCCAGTAGTATCCGGGACGGCCTATTGAACACTGAAGCTTTCTTT. Encoded protein: CASSIRDGLLNTEAFF.

DNA of the CDR3: TGTGCCAGCAGTTCCCCGCCCGGAAGCAATCAGCCCCAGCATTTT. It yields the protein CASSSPPGSNQPQHF. The chain has TRBV28 and TRBJ1-5; D not certain. V lost 4 bases, J lost 1 base, and 11 bases lay in between. Germline CDR1 MDHEN, CDR2 SYDVKM. The CDR3 runs 15 residues.

The chain joins TRBV18 to TRBJ2-7; D might be TRBD1 (6 bases). The CDR3 is made up of 14 amino acids. Germline-derived CDR1 and CDR2 are KGHSH and LQKENI. Trimming stripped 4 bases from V and 4 bases from J, with 14 bases between. The CDR3 here is CASSHRDTRYEQYF. DNA of the CDR3: TGTGCCAGCTCACACCGGGACACAAGATACGAGCAGTACTTC. The variable domain in full, with the rest retrieved from reference TRBV18 and TRBJ2-7, is NAGVMQNPRHLVRRRGQEARLRCSPMKGHSHVYWYRQLPEEGLKFMVYLQKENIIDESGMPKERFSAEFPKEGPSILRIQQVVRGDSAAYFCASSHRDTRYEQYFGPGTRLTVT.